This T cell receptor beta chain stems from a study of shared clonotypes between healthy human individuals. As for the study in general: Plates per donor: three CD4 naive, three CD4 memory, two CD8 naive, one CD8 memory. Study observations and caveats: Apart from blood, nothing was sampled; tissue repertoires likely differ. A handful of donors showed sharing of about 4.8% of naive CD4 clonotypes.

The CDR3 has 13 residues. Germline V gene data show CDR1 as SGHRS and CDR2 as YFSETQ. The V end lost 0 bases, the J end lost 3 bases, and 6 bases lay between the germline ends. Clones were sequenced by immunoSEQ multiplex PCR, and TCRdb holds only the in-frame ones, with some missing. The table shows some 2,500,000 clones, with 80% to 95% occurring only once. As for this clone: Its cognate antigen is unknown. The same CDR3 also results from other DNA sequences found in this sample.

This TCR was sampled from a young man in good health. Some clones in this sample may be carry-over from other donors' samples. Sequenced sample: naive CD4+ T cells from PBMCs. Subset here: CD45RA+ positively selected. This chain connects TRBV5-1 to TRBJ1-2; D unclear. In DNA form, the CDR3 reads TGCGCCAGCAGCTTGGGGCAGGACTATGGCTACACCTTC. It yields the protein CASSLGQDYGYTF.